This is a list of T cell receptor beta chains from one sample in a study of cytomegalovirus exposure and HLA in healthy donors. Using immunoSEQ multiplex PCR, the repertoire was profiled, and TCRdb retains in-frame clones only, with some absent. Of about 95,000 clones in the sample, 81% were seen once. Sequenced: PBMCs. The receptors derive from a woman aged 70-85 years in good health and CMV-seropositive. The CDR3 runs from the conserved cysteine through the conserved F or W. The D gene is left open where the match is weak. Size is omitted from some rows. Given values are once, few, many or a class for expanded clones.

D: TRBD2; V: TRBV19; J: TRBJ2-1; size: -; CDR3: CASSSAGTSGSNEQFF; DNA: TGTGCCAGTAGCTCCGCCGGGACTAGCGGGAGCAATGAGCAGTTCTTC
D: -; V: TRBV5-1; J: TRBJ2-6; size: -; CDR3: CASSRGAGAGANVLTF; DNA: TGCGCCAGCAGCCGCGGGGCTGGCGCTGGGGCCAACGTCCTGACTTTC
D: TRBD2; V: TRBV9; J: TRBJ2-5; size: -; CDR3: CASSSRVAGRETQYF; DNA: TGTGCCAGCAGCTCCCGGGTAGCGGGTCGTGAGACCCAGTACTTC
D: TRBD1; V: TRBV7-9; J: TRBJ2-3; size: -; CDR3: CASSLQGAVWGFTDTQYF; DNA: TGTGCCAGCAGCCTACAGGGGGCGGTTTGGGGTTTCACAGATACGCAGTATTTT
D: TRBD2; V: TRBV2; J: TRBJ2-1; size: few; CDR3: CASRGTSGRNEQFF; DNA: TGTGCCAGCAGAGGGACTAGCGGGAGAAATGAGCAGTTCTTC
D: -; V: TRBV4-3; J: TRBJ2-5; size: few; CDR3: CASSQGESRETQYF; DNA: TGCGCCAGCAGCCAAGGGGAGTCTCGGGAGACCCAGTACTTC
D: -; V: TRBV6-1; J: TRBJ1-2; size: -; CDR3: CASSESQGLHYGYTF; DNA: TGTGCCAGCAGTGAGAGTCAGGGCCTCCACTATGGCTACACCTTC
D: -; V: TRBV30; J: TRBJ2-7; size: once; CDR3: CAWSVSREQYF; DNA: TGTGCCTGGAGTGTATCCCGGGAGCAGTACTTC
D: -; V: TRBV5-1; J: TRBJ2-1; size: -; CDR3: CASSVTGREVNEQFF; DNA: TGCGCCAGCAGCGTGACAGGTAGAGAAGTAAATGAGCAGTTCTTC
D: TRBD1; V: TRBV5-4; J: TRBJ1-1; size: -; CDR3: CASSPGQGVSTEAFF; DNA: TGTGCCAGCAGCCCCGGACAGGGAGTTTCCACTGAAGCTTTCTTT
D: -; V: TRBV19; J: TRBJ1-2; size: -; CDR3: CASSIVPAASPHGYTF; DNA: TGTGCCAGTAGTATAGTCCCGGCAGCGTCGCCTCATGGCTACACCTTC
D: -; V: TRBV19; J: TRBJ1-6; size: -; CDR3: CASSIADRSNSPLHF; DNA: TGTGCCAGTAGTATAGCCGACAGGTCCAATTCACCCCTCCACTTT
D: -; V: TRBV5-1; J: TRBJ2-3; size: -; CDR3: CASSLDGSRTDTQYF; DNA: TGCGCCAGCAGCTTGGATGGGAGCCGCACAGATACGCAGTATTTT
D: -; V: TRBV7-8; J: TRBJ1-1; size: -; CDR3: CASSPLRLLRDTEAFF; DNA: TGTGCCAGCAGCCCCCTCAGACTCCTTCGGGACACTGAAGCTTTCTTT
D: -; V: TRBV6-1; J: TRBJ1-3; size: -; CDR3: CASSGLVSGNTIYF; DNA: TGTGCCAGCAGTGGGCTGGTCTCTGGAAACACCATATATTTT
D: -; V: TRBV7-6; J: TRBJ2-4; size: -; CDR3: CASSPLRGNDGAKNIQYF; DNA: TGTGCCAGCAGCCCGCTCCGGGGAAACGACGGAGCAAAAAACATTCAGTACTTC
D: -; V: TRBV28; J: TRBJ2-4; size: -; CDR3: CASSPGRTGLRIQYF; DNA: TGTGCCAGCAGCCCGGGGAGGACAGGTCTGCGCATTCAGTACTTC
D: -; V: TRBV5-1; J: TRBJ1-4; size: -; CDR3: CASSLQGATNEKLFF; DNA: TGCGCCAGCAGCTTACAGGGTGCAACTAATGAAAAACTGTTTTTT
D: -; V: TRBV15; J: TRBJ2-1; size: few; CDR3: CATSRGFPTGTKYNEQFF; DNA: TGTGCCACCAGCAGAGGGTTTCCCACCGGGACAAAATACAATGAGCAGTTCTTC
D: -; V: TRBV11-2; J: TRBJ2-5; size: -; CDR3: CASSESRTGQETQYF; DNA: TGTGCCAGCAGCGAAAGTAGGACTGGTCAAGAGACCCAGTACTTC
D: TRBD1; V: TRBV11-3; J: TRBJ2-5; size: once; CDR3: CASSLGQGKLETQYF; DNA: TGTGCCAGCAGCTTAGGACAGGGGAAGCTCGAGACCCAGTACTTC
D: -; V: TRBV21-1; J: TRBJ2-3; size: -; CDR3: CASSKDYLAGPSSTDTQYF; DNA: TGTGCCAGCAGCAAAGATTATCTAGCGGGTCCCTCTAGCACAGATACGCAGTATTTT
D: TRBD2; V: TRBV7-9; J: TRBJ2-7; size: -; CDR3: CASSLAMGGTNEQYF; DNA: TGTGCCAGCAGCTTAGCGATGGGAGGGACCAACGAGCAGTACTTC
D: -; V: TRBV21-1; J: TRBJ2-5; size: -; CDR3: CASSSWTSGYQETQYF; DNA: TGTGCCAGCAGCAGCTGGACTAGCGGGTACCAAGAGACCCAGTACTTC
D: TRBD2; V: TRBV19; J: TRBJ2-5; size: -; CDR3: CASSGLALREETQYF; DNA: TGTGCCAGTAGCGGACTAGCCCTCCGCGAAGAGACCCAGTACTTC
D: TRBD2; V: TRBV19; J: TRBJ2-5; size: once; CDR3: CASSGRTAGTETQYF; DNA: TGTGCCAGTAGCGGGAGGACCGCTGGGACGGAGACCCAGTACTTC
D: TRBD1; V: TRBV6-1; J: TRBJ2-6; size: -; CDR3: CASSALRTGSGANVLTF; DNA: TGTGCCAGCAGTGCCCTACGGACAGGGAGTGGGGCCAACGTCCTGACTTTC
D: TRBD1; V: TRBV28; J: TRBJ1-1; size: few; CDR3: CASSSRTGGKLAFF; DNA: TGTGCCAGCAGTTCTCGGACAGGGGGCAAATTAGCTTTCTTT
D: TRBD2; V: TRBV5-5; J: TRBJ2-7; size: -; CDR3: CASSLDLTSGRARDHEQYF; DNA: TGTGCCAGCAGTCTTGACCTTACTAGCGGGAGGGCCCGGGACCACGAGCAGTACTTC
D: TRBD2; V: TRBV11-2; J: TRBJ2-5; size: -; CDR3: CASSATSVRETQYF; DNA: TGTGCCAGCAGCGCGACTAGCGTGCGGGAGACCCAGTACTTC
D: TRBD2; V: TRBV7-2; J: TRBJ2-1; size: once; CDR3: CASGLDSYNEQFF; DNA: TGTGCCAGTGGACTAGATTCCTACAATGAGCAGTTCTTC
D: -; V: TRBV7-2; J: TRBJ2-7; size: -; CDR3: CASSLGPGDEQYF; DNA: TGTGCCAGCAGCTTAGGTCCAGGGGACGAGCAGTACTTC
D: TRBD2; V: TRBV27; J: TRBJ2-3; size: once; CDR3: CASSWVRLAEGRDTQYF; DNA: TGTGCCAGCAGTTGGGTGCGGCTAGCGGAGGGGCGAGATACGCAGTATTTT
D: TRBD1; V: TRBV7-8; J: TRBJ2-7; size: -; CDR3: CASSFYPGTGPYEQYF; DNA: TGTGCCAGCAGCTTCTATCCCGGGACAGGACCCTACGAGCAGTACTTC
D: -; V: TRBV4-1; J: TRBJ2-1; size: -; CDR3: CASSQGGSYNEQFF; DNA: TGCGCCAGCAGCCAAGGCGGTTCCTACAATGAGCAGTTCTTC
D: -; V: TRBV2; J: TRBJ2-2; size: -; CDR3: CASTRGRGEHTGELFF; DNA: TGTGCCAGCACAAGAGGGCGGGGCGAGCACACCGGGGAGCTGTTTTTT
D: -; V: TRBV19; J: TRBJ1-4; size: -; CDR3: CASSGRGPSEKLFF; DNA: TGTGCCAGTAGTGGCAGGGGCCCGAGTGAAAAACTGTTTTTT
D: -; V: TRBV19; J: TRBJ2-2; size: -; CDR3: CASSPLGNGDTGELFF; DNA: TGTGCCAGTAGTCCCTTGGGGAACGGGGACACCGGGGAGCTGTTTTTT
D: -; V: TRBV6-4; J: TRBJ1-1; size: few; CDR3: CASSTVMNTEAFF; DNA: TGTGCCAGCAGTACAGTTATGAACACTGAAGCTTTCTTT
D: -; V: TRBV6-1; J: TRBJ2-5; size: -; CDR3: CASKTPQGGWETQYF; DNA: TGTGCCAGCAAGACTCCACAGGGGGGGTGGGAGACCCAGTACTTC
D: TRBD2; V: TRBV9; J: TRBJ2-1; size: -; CDR3: CASSAPGTSTSGEQFF; DNA: TGTGCCAGCAGCGCTCCCGGGACTAGCACTTCCGGTGAGCAGTTCTTC
D: -; V: TRBV18; J: TRBJ2-1; size: -; CDR3: CASSQQPTGYYNEQFF; DNA: TGTGCCAGCTCTCAACAACCAACAGGGTACTACAATGAGCAGTTCTTC
D: TRBD2; V: TRBV4-3; J: TRBJ2-7; size: few; CDR3: CASSQEPGLAGGISYEQYF; DNA: TGCGCCAGCAGCCAAGAACCGGGACTAGCGGGAGGGATCTCCTACGAGCAGTACTTC
D: -; V: TRBV7-2; J: TRBJ1-1; size: -; CDR3: CASRAGILGTEAFF; DNA: TGTGCCAGCAGGGCCGGGATTCTAGGAACTGAAGCTTTCTTT
D: TRBD1; V: TRBV28; J: TRBJ2-7; size: -; CDR3: CATLSGTAVGGNEQYF; DNA: TGTGCCACACTATCCGGGACAGCGGTTGGGGGTAACGAGCAGTACTTC
D: TRBD2; V: TRBV11-1; J: TRBJ2-5; size: -; CDR3: CASSGGTSGRAIGETQYF; DNA: TGTGCCAGCAGCGGCGGGACTAGCGGGAGGGCCATCGGAGAGACCCAGTACTTC
D: -; V: TRBV21-1; J: TRBJ2-3; size: -; CDR3: CASSNILAGPSTDTQYF; DNA: TGTGCCAGCAGCAACATACTAGCGGGCCCTAGCACAGATACGCAGTATTTT
D: -; V: TRBV5-8; J: TRBJ2-3; size: -; CDR3: CASRSRGNTDTQYF; DNA: TGTGCCAGCAGATCACGAGGAAACACAGATACGCAGTATTTT
D: TRBD1; V: TRBV4-3; J: TRBJ2-1; size: few; CDR3: CASSMRDRGYNEQFF; DNA: TGCGCCAGCAGTATGCGGGACAGGGGCTACAATGAGCAGTTCTTC
D: -; V: TRBV18; J: TRBJ2-1; size: -; CDR3: CASSRNTGGIYNEQFF; DNA: TGTGCCAGCTCCCGGAATACGGGGGGCATCTACAATGAGCAGTTCTTC
D: TRBD2; V: TRBV2; J: TRBJ2-1; size: -; CDR3: CASKQGLAFPEMVF; DNA: TGTGCCAGCAAACAGGGACTAGCGTTCCCGGAGATGGTCTTC
D: TRBD2; V: TRBV29-1; J: TRBJ2-7; size: -; CDR3: CSVSPAGDEQYF; DNA: TGCAGCGTCTCTCCAGCGGGAGACGAGCAGTACTTC
D: -; V: TRBV5-4; J: TRBJ1-5; size: -; CDR3: CASSLDRVQPQHF; DNA: TGTGCCAGCAGCTTGGACCGGGTTCAGCCCCAGCATTTT